The T cell receptor (beta chain) described here comes from a study of CD8+CD57+ T cells in acquired aplastic anemia. General study results and limits: Researchers report that 25 to 30 CD8+ CDR3 sequences appeared in both patients and controls.

In regard to this clonotype: Its matching antigen is unknown.

Patients chosen for sequencing had CD8+CD57+ cells that had expanded, as shown by flow cytometry. Genomic DNA, the template, was used for profiling of the TCR beta VDJ and CDR3. TCRdb reprocessed the reads with MiXCR, giving one entry per CDR3 protein. In the table there are about 160,000 distinct CDR3 sequences, 40% to 50% of which are singletons. V was pared by 1 base and J by 5 bases, with 14 bases between. CDR3 size: 15 residues. The V gene's germline CDR1 is SGHTA and CDR2 FQGNSA. The specimen sequenced was sorted CD4+, CD8+, or CD8+CD57+ T cells (not recorded which) from PBMCs. The chain is built from TRBV7-2 and TRBJ2-5; D gene unclear. This TCR came from a human donor with aplastic anemia. The chain's CDR3 is CASSLDTHRRETQYF. CDR3 nucleotide sequence: TGTGCCAGCAGCTTAGATACTCATAGACGTGAGACCCAGTACTTC.